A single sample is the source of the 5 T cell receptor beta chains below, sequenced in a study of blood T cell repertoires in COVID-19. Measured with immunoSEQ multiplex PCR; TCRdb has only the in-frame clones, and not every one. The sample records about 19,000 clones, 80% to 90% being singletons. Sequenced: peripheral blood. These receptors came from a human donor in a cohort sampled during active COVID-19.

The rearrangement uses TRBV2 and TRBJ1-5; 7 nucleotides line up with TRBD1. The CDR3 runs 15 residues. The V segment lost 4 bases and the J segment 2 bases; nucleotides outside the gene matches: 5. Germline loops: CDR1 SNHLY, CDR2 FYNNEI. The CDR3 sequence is CASSGTGLGNQPQHF. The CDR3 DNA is TGTGCCAGCAGTGGGACAGGACTGGGCAATCAGCCCCAGCATTTT.

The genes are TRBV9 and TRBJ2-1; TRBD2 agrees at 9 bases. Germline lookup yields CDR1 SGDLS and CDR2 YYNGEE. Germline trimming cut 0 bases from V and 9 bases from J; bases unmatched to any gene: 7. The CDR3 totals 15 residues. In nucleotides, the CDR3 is TGTGCCAGCAGCGTAGCTAGCGGGATCATTGTTGAGCAGTTCTTC. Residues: CASSVASGIIVEQFF.

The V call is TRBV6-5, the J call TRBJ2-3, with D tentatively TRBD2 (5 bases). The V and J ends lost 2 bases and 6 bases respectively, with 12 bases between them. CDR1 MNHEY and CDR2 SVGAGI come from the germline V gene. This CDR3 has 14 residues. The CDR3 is CASSYVPDSDTQYF. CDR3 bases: TGTGCCAGCAGTTACGTCCCGGACTCCGATACGCAGTATTTT.

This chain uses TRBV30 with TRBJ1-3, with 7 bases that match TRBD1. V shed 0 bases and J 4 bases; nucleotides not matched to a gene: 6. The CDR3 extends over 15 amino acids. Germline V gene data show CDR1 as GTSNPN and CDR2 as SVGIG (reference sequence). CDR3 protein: CAWSVGTVTGNTIYF. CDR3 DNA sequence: TGTGCCTGGAGTGTGGGGACAGTGACCGGAAACACCATATATTTT.

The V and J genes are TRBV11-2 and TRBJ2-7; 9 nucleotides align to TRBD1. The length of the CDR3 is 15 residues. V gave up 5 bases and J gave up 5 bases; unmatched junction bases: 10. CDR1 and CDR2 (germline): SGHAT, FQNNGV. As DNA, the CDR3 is TGTGCCAGCAGCACCCGGGACAGGGTTACCCACGAGCAGTACTTC. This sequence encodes CASSTRDRVTHEQYF. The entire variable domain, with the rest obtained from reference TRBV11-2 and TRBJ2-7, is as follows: EAGVAQSPRYKIIEKRQSVAFWCNPISGHATLYWYQQILGQGPKLLIQFQNNGVVDDSQLPKDRFSAERLKGVDSTLKIQPAKLEDSAVYLCASSTRDRVTHEQYFGPGTRLTVT.